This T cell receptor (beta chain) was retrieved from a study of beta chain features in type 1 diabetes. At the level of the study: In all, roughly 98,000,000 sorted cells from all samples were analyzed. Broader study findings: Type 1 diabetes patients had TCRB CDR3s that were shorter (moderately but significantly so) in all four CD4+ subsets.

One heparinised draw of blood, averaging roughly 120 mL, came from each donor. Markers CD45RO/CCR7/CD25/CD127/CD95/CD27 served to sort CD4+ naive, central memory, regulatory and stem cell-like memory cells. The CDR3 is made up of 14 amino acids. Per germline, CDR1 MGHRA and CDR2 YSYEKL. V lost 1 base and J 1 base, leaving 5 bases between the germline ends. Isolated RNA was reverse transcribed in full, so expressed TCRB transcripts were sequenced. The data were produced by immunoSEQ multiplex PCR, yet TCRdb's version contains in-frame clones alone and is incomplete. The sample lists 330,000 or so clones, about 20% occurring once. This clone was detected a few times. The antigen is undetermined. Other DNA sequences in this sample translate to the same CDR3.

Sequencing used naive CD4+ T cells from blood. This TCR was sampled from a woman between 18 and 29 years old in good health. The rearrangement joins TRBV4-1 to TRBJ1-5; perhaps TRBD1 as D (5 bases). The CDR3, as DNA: TGCGCCAGCAGCCAAGCAGGGAGCAATCAGCCCCAGCATTTT. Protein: CASSQAGSNQPQHF.